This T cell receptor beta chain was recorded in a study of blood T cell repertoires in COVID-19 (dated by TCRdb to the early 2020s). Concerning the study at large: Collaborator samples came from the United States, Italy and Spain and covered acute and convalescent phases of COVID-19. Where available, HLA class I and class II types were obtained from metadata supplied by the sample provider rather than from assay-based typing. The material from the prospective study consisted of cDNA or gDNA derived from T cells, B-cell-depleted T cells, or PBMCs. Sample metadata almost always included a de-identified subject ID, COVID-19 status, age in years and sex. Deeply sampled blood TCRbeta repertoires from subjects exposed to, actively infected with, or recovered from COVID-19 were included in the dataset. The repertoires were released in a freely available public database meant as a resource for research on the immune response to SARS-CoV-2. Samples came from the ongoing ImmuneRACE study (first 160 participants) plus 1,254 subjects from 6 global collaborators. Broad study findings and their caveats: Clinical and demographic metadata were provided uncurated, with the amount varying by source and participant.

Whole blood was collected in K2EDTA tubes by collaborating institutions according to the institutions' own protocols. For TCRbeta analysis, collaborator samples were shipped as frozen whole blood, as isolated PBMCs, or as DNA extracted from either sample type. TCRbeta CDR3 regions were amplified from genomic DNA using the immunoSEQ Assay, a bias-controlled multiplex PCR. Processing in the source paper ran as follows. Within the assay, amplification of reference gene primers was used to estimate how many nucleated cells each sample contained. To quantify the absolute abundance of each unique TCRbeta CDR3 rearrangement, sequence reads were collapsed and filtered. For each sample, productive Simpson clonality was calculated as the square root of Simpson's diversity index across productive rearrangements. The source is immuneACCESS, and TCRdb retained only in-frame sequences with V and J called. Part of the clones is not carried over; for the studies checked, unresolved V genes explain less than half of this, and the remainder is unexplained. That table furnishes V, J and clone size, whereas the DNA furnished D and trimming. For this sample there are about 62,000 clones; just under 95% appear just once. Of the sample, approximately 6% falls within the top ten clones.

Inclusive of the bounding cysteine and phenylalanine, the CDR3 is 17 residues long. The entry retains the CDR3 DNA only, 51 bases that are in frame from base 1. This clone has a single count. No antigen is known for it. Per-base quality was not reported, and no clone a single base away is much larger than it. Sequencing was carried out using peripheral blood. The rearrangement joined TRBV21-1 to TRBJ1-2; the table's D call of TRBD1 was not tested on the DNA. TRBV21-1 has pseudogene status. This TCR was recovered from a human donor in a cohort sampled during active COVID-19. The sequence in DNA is TGTGCCAGCAGCAAAACTTCTACCGACAGGGACCAAGGAGGCTACACCTTC. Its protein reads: CASSKTSTDRDQGGYTF.